This T cell receptor (beta chain) emerged from a study of PD-L1 blockade in urothelial cancer. The V segment lost 9 bases and the J segment 5 bases; nucleotides outside the gene matches: 12. Germline CDR1 SGHRS, CDR2 YFSETQ. CDR3 length: 15 residues. Here immunoSEQ multiplex PCR was the method, and the copy in TCRdb shows in-frame clones only, minus some. The data contain about 72,000 clones, roughly 80% of them singletons. The source was PBMCs, collected around atezolizumab (anti-PD-L1) treatment. This rearrangement joins TRBV5-1 to TRBJ2-2; 8 nucleotides agree with TRBD2. The sequence came from an older man with urothelial cancer. The DNA of the CDR3 is TGCGCCACGCAAGCGGGAGTAGGGGGGACCGGGGAGCTGTTTTTT. Translating gives CATQAGVGGTGELFF.